Sequencing of this T cell receptor beta chain was carried out in a study of T-cell memory formation after mild COVID-19. With constant-segment primers, 5'RACE yielded cDNA libraries of TCR alpha and TCR beta that carried sample barcodes and UMIs. TCRdb reprocessed the 5' RACE reads with MiXCR, giving one entry per CDR3 protein. The sample lists just over 300,000 distinct CDR3 sequences; around 19% were seen once. In the case of this clonotype: Its specificity is unknown.

Whole-study findings and limits: Nothing showed for sure that second-wave clones peaking on day 37 were SARS-CoV-2 specific. CD4+ contracting clones lay mainly in CM and EM, CD8+ ones in EMRA.

The specimen sequenced was PBMCs or a T cell subset sorted from them (not recorded which). The source of this sequence is a man aged 18 to 35 who had mild COVID-19 (a few samples of this study predate the infection). Cell type and time point are not known.

The CDR3 DNA sequence: TGTGCCAGCAGCGTAGGCCGGGTCAGCTACGAGCAGTACTTC. Translating gives CASSVGRVSYEQYF. The chain has TRBV9 and TRBJ2-7; D is unclear. V was pared by 0 bases and J by 3 bases, with 10 bases between. The CDR3 has 14 residues. Germline V gene sequence: CDR1 SGDLS, CDR2 YYNGEE.